The next 28 T cell receptor beta chains were all read from a single sample in a study of shared clonotypes between healthy human individuals. The method was immunoSEQ multiplex PCR; TCRdb's version includes in-frame clones alone and lacks a portion of them. Of approximately 1.4 million clones in the sample, 95% to 99% were seen once. The material sequenced was naive CD4+ T cells sorted from blood. Subset reported: CD45RA+ positively selected. The receptors come from a young man in good health.

As DNA, the CDR3 is TGTGCCAGTAGGGCGGGAGTACTAACGAGGGATGAGCAGTTCTTC. It codes for CASRAGVLTRDEQFF. The chain links TRBV11-2 to TRBJ2-1, with TRBD2 matching over 7 bases. Germline V gene sequence: CDR1 SGHAT, CDR2 FQNNGV. V lost 9 bases and J lost 8; bases outside the gene matches: 16. This CDR3 is 15 amino acids long. Full variable domain (remainder filled in from reference TRBV11-2 and TRBJ2-1): EAGVAQSPRYKIIEKRQSVAFWCNPISGHATLYWYQQILGQGPKLLIQFQNNGVVDDSQLPKDRFSAERLKGVDSTLKIQPAKLEDSAVYLCASRAGVLTRDEQFFGPGTRLTVL.

The gene calls are TRBV27 and TRBJ2-1; possibly TRBD1 for D (6 bases). V lost 4 bases and J 3 bases, leaving 13 bases between the germline ends. The V gene's germline CDR1 is MNHEY and CDR2 SMNVEV (reference sequence). The CDR3 loop spans 15 amino acids. This CDR3 reads CASSWTVQLYNEQFF. The DNA for the CDR3 is TGTGCCAGCAGTTGGACAGTCCAACTCTACAATGAGCAGTTCTTC.

The chain joins TRBV27 to TRBJ2-2; 8 bases line up with TRBD1. The germline V gene encodes CDR1 MNHEY and CDR2 SMNVEV (reference sequence). The CDR3 has 15 residues. V was pared by 6 bases and J by 5 bases, with 8 bases of the junction left unmatched. Written as DNA, the CDR3 is TGTGCCAGCAGGTACAGGGGGACGGTGACCGGGGAGCTGTTTTTT. Translating it yields CASRYRGTVTGELFF.

The chain is built from TRBV7-3 and TRBJ2-7, with a possible D match to TRBD2 (6 bases). The V gene's germline CDR1 is SGHTA and CDR2 FQGTGA. The CDR3 contains 12 residues. Trimming pared 4 bases from V and 7 bases from J, leaving 11 bases between. This chain's CDR3 is CASSSTGGEQYF. CDR3 in DNA: TGTGCCAGCAGCTCCACAGGAGGGGAGCAGTACTTC. Supplemented by reference TRBV7-3 and TRBJ2-7, the full variable domain reads GAGVSQTPSNKVTEKGKYVELRCDPISGHTALYWYRQSLGQGPEFLIYFQGTGAADDSGLPNDRFFAVRPEGSVSTLKIQRTERGDSAVYLCASSSTGGEQYFGPGTRLTVT.

This clone was detected once. The chain carries TRBV5-1 and TRBJ2-5; 8 bases align to TRBD2. This CDR3 is 14 amino acids long. The trim removed 6 bases at V and 0 bases at J, leaving 4 bases unmatched. From germline, CDR1 is SGHRS and CDR2 YFSETQ. The CDR3 loop is CASTTSGNQETQYF. The CDR3 region has the DNA TGCGCCAGCACCACTAGCGGAAACCAAGAGACCCAGTACTTC.

The chain is built from TRBV28 and TRBJ1-2; D perhaps matches TRBD1 (6 bases). Germline CDR1 MDHEN, CDR2 SYDVKM. Trimming pared 3 bases from V and 0 bases from J, leaving 8 bases between. The CDR3 has 14 amino acids. Written as DNA, the CDR3 is TGTGCCAGCAGTTTGAGGACAGCTAACTATGGCTACACCTTC. It specifies CASSLRTANYGYTF.

V gene TRBV28 combines with J gene TRBJ2-6; D remains ambiguous. V lost 6 bases and J lost 2, with 11 bases in between. This CDR3 is 15 amino acids long. The germline gives CDR1 MDHEN, CDR2 SYDVKM. The CDR3 sequence is CASRPRPAGANVLTF. The CDR3 nucleotides are TGTGCCAGCAGACCACGTCCCGCTGGGGCCAACGTCCTGACTTTC.

Turning to this clone: Within the sample, other DNA sequences also encode this same CDR3. The chain links TRBV5-1 to TRBJ2-2; D remains ambiguous. CDR3 length equals 13 residues. Per the germline V gene, CDR1 is SGHRS and CDR2 is YFSETQ. Trimming took off 0 bases at V and 5 bases at J, with 5 bases between the two ends. The CDR3 DNA reads TGCGCCAGCAGCTTGGTCCGTACCGGGGAGCTGTTTTTT. As protein: CASSLVRTGELFF.

The chain recombines TRBV9 with TRBJ1-3; D not certain. Trimming removed 3 bases at V and 0 bases at J, with 10 bases between. This CDR3 has 15 residues. CDR1 is SGDLS and CDR2 is YYNGEE in the germline V gene. DNA of the CDR3: TGTGCCAGCAGCGCTGGACCGTACTCTGGAAACACCATATATTTT. Its translation is CASSAGPYSGNTIYF.

The chain recombines TRBV12-5 with TRBJ1-2; TRBD1 aligns across 7 bases. The junction had 12 bases not matched to a gene; V was cut back by 6 bases and J by 2 bases. Germline V CDR1 and CDR2: LGHNT, FRNRAP. This CDR3 region has 16 residues. The CDR3 here is CASGAPDRPSNYGYTF. CDR3 DNA sequence: TGTGCTAGTGGCGCCCCGGACAGGCCCTCCAACTATGGCTACACCTTC.

About this clone itself: This sample also contains other DNA sequences that code for the same CDR3. The gene calls are TRBV7-9 and TRBJ1-3; perhaps TRBD1 as D (6 bases). Trimming pared 5 bases from V and 1 base from J, leaving 9 bases between. The CDR3 has 14 amino acids. Germline values: CDR1 SEHNR, CDR2 FQNEAQ (reference sequence). As DNA, the CDR3 is TGTGCCAGCAGCCCTACAGGGTCTGGAAACACCATATATTTT. Protein sequence: CASSPTGSGNTIYF.

The chain links TRBV18 to TRBJ2-1; maybe TRBD2 (5 bases). The CDR3 spans 18 residues. V gave up 5 bases and J gave up 1 base, with 21 bases separating them. From germline, CDR1 is KGHSH and CDR2 LQKENI. For the CDR3, the DNA is TGTGCCAGCTCATTTCTTCCCCATAGCGATTCTTCCTACAATGAGCAGTTCTTC. Protein product: CASSFLPHSDSSYNEQFF.

The chain links TRBV6-5 to TRBJ2-2, with 14 bases identical to TRBD2. This CDR3 has 14 amino acids. CDR1 is MNHEY, CDR2 SVGAGI, per germline. With V trimmed by 7 bases and J by 7 bases, 2 bases remained unmatched. CDR3 in amino acids: CASKTSGRVGELFF. The DNA for the CDR3 is TGTGCCAGCAAGACTAGCGGGAGGGTCGGGGAGCTGTTTTTT.

This clone has more than one count but fewer than ten. The identical CDR3 is also encoded by other nucleotide sequences in the sample. J is TRBJ2-3 and V is TRBV27; D gene ambiguous. The V end lost 4 bases, the J end lost 2 bases, and 1 base lay between the germline ends. Germline CDR1 and CDR2: MNHEY and SMNVEV (reference sequence). The length of the CDR3 is 11 residues. DNA for the CDR3: TGTGCCAGCAGTTCCACAGATACGCAGTATTTT. As protein: CASSSTDTQYF.

The J gene is TRBJ1-2, the V gene TRBV11-2; 7 bases line up with TRBD1. The CDR3 spans 14 residues. The germline V gene encodes CDR1 SGHAT and CDR2 FQNNGV. V trimming: 3 bases; J trimming: 4 bases; junction bases outside the gene matches: 5. The chain's CDR3 is CASSLVQGLYGYTF. The DNA of the CDR3 is TGTGCCAGCAGCTTGGTACAGGGGCTCTATGGCTACACCTTC. The entire variable domain, with the rest obtained from reference TRBV11-2 and TRBJ1-2, is as follows: EAGVAQSPRYKIIEKRQSVAFWCNPISGHATLYWYQQILGQGPKLLIQFQNNGVVDDSQLPKDRFSAERLKGVDSTLKIQPAKLEDSAVYLCASSLVQGLYGYTFGSGTRLTVV.

The CDR3 region is CASSQEFRSQETQYF. The CDR3 DNA is TGCGCCAGCAGCCAAGAATTCAGGTCCCAGGAGACCCAGTACTTC. The chain combines TRBV4-3 with TRBJ2-5; D uncertain. This CDR3 comprises 15 residues. Looked up from germline, CDR1 is LGHNA and CDR2 is YSLEER. V gave up 0 bases and J gave up 5 bases, with 13 bases separating them.

The chain carries TRBV11-3 and TRBJ1-1; no clear D. The CDR3 spans 13 residues. Germline CDR1 is SGHNT and CDR2 is YENEEA. V was cut by 2 bases and J by 0 bases, with 4 bases left in between. CDR3 sequence reads: CASSLTMNTEAFF. For the CDR3, the DNA is TGTGCCAGCAGCTTAACAATGAACACTGAAGCTTTCTTT.

The V and J genes are TRBV7-9 and TRBJ2-1; the D gene is possibly TRBD1 (6 bases). Germline V CDR1 and CDR2: SEHNR, FQNEAQ (reference sequence). V was cut by 5 bases and J by 4 bases, with 15 bases left in between. The CDR3 has 15 amino acids. CDR3 sequence (DNA): TGTGCCAGCAGCCTCCGCATTCAGGGGTACAATGAGCAGTTCTTC. Its translation: CASSLRIQGYNEQFF.

The V call is TRBV28, the J call TRBJ2-3, with unresolved D. The V end lost 4 bases, the J end lost 8 bases, and 10 bases lay between the germline ends. The CDR3 runs 12 residues. Germline V lookup: CDR1 MDHEN, CDR2 SYDVKM. DNA for the CDR3: TGTGCCAGCAGTTCCCTCGTTACTACGCAGTATTTT. Translating it yields CASSSLVTTQYF.

The rearrangement uses TRBV28 and TRBJ1-4, with no clear D. The V end lost 2 bases, the J end lost 3 bases, and 1 base lay between the germline ends. CDR3 size: 12 residues. Germline V gives CDR1 MDHEN, CDR2 SYDVKM. The CDR3 DNA follows: TGTGCCAGCAGTTTAGCTAATGAAAAACTGTTTTTT. Residues: CASSLANEKLFF.

About this clone itself: Other DNA sequences of this sample code for an identical CDR3. The CDR3 protein is CASSRGSNQPQHF. The DNA for the CDR3 is TGTGCCAGCAGCAGGGGAAGCAATCAGCCCCAGCATTTT. The V gene is TRBV28, the J gene TRBJ1-5, with a tentative D call TRBD1 (6 bases). There are 13 residues in the CDR3. V lost 6 bases, J lost 1 base, and 7 bases lay in between. Germline CDR1 is MDHEN and CDR2 is SYDVKM. The entire variable domain, with the rest obtained from reference TRBV28 and TRBJ1-5, is as follows: DVKVTQSSRYLVKRTGEKVFLECVQDMDHENMFWYRQDPGLGLRLIYFSYDVKMKEKGDIPEGYSVSREKKERFSLILESASTNQTSMYLCASSRGSNQPQHFGDGTRLSIL.

The V gene is TRBV5-1, the J gene TRBJ2-1; possibly TRBD2 for D (6 bases). The V end was cut by 3 bases, the J end by 9 bases, with 16 bases between. There are 14 residues in the CDR3. From germline, CDR1 is SGHRS and CDR2 YFSETQ. The CDR3 is CASSYYVRESEQFF. In DNA, the CDR3 is TGCGCCAGCAGCTACTACGTACGGGAGAGTGAGCAGTTCTTC.

This clone was detected a few times. This rearrangement joins TRBV6-1 to TRBJ2-7; D possibly corresponds to TRBD2 (6 bases). Germline assignment: CDR1 MNHNS and CDR2 SASEGT. The CDR3 extends over 17 amino acids. Between the trimmed V and J ends, which lost 4 bases and 7 bases, there was a span of 26 bases. The CDR3 coding sequence is TGTGCCAGCAGTGCCCTCGGACGCGCGGGGTCGGAGTGGGAGCAGTACTTC. It codes for CASSALGRAGSEWEQYF.

In regard to this clone: This CDR3 is also generated by other DNA sequences in the sample. The chain recombines TRBV18 with TRBJ2-5; possibly TRBD1 or TRBD2 for D (5 bases each). CDR1 and CDR2 from the germline V gene are KGHSH and LQKENI. This CDR3 spans 15 amino acids. Trimming left V 0 bases short and J 3 bases short, with 11 bases between. The CDR3 protein is CASSPPSGREETQYF. The CDR3 DNA reads TGTGCCAGCTCACCACCTTCAGGGCGGGAAGAGACCCAGTACTTC.

This chain links TRBV5-6 with TRBJ2-1; TRBD2 agrees at 11 bases. The germline V gene has CDR1 SGHDT and CDR2 YYEEEE. The CDR3 contains 16 residues. J was trimmed by 6 bases and V by 2 bases; bases with no gene match: 7. The chain's CDR3 is CASSFMTSGTRNEQFF. CDR3 DNA: TGTGCCAGCAGCTTTATGACTAGCGGGACACGCAATGAGCAGTTCTTC.

This rearrangement joins TRBV10-3 to TRBJ1-5; D unclear. Germline lookup yields CDR1 ENHRY and CDR2 SYGVKD. V lost 2 bases and J 2 bases, leaving 19 bases between the germline ends. The CDR3 spans 18 residues. Here the CDR3 reads CAISEVSVRGEGNQPQHF. CDR3 coding DNA: TGTGCCATCAGTGAGGTCTCCGTAAGAGGTGAGGGCAATCAGCCCCAGCATTTT.

The CDR3 DNA is TGTGCCACCCAACCAGGGGGGACGTTGAACACTGAAGCTTTCTTT. It codes for CATQPGGTLNTEAFF. The rearrangement joins TRBV10-3 to TRBJ1-1; 7 bases are a match to TRBD1. This CDR3 has 15 amino acids. With 10 bases clipped from V and 0 bases from J, the junction kept 11 bases outside the gene matches. Germline CDR1 reads ENHRY; CDR2 reads SYGVKD.

The chain carries TRBV28 and TRBJ2-7; 10 positions agree with TRBD2. The CDR3 is 17 amino acids. J lost 3 bases, V lost 1 base, and 9 bases had no gene match. Germline assignment: CDR1 MDHEN and CDR2 SYDVKM. The CDR3 nucleotides are TGTGCCAGCAGTTTATTAGCTAGCGGGAGATGGGGCTACGAGCAGTACTTC. This codes for CASSLLASGRWGYEQYF.